This T cell receptor beta chain was documented in a study of blood T cell repertoires in COVID-19. In the original processing: Scientists estimated how many nucleated cells there were by amplifying reference gene primers. The method was immunoSEQ multiplex PCR; TCRdb's version includes in-frame clones alone and lacks a portion of them. D and trimming come from the DNA, and the V and J calls and clone size come from that table. The sample includes about 130,000 clones, around 83% of them seen just once. Germline loops: CDR1 PRHDT, CDR2 FYEKMQ (reference sequence). CDR3 length equals 16 residues. V trimming: 4 bases; J trimming: 2 bases; junction bases outside the gene matches: 5. The table lists this clone with many counts.

The origin of this receptor is a human donor in a cohort sampled during active COVID-19. Sequenced sample: peripheral blood. The rearrangement uses TRBV13 and TRBJ2-3; 11 positions agree with TRBD2. The CDR3 loop reads CASSSSSGGLTDTQYF. In DNA, the CDR3 is TGTGCCAGCAGCTCCTCTAGCGGGGGGCTCACAGATACGCAGTATTTT.